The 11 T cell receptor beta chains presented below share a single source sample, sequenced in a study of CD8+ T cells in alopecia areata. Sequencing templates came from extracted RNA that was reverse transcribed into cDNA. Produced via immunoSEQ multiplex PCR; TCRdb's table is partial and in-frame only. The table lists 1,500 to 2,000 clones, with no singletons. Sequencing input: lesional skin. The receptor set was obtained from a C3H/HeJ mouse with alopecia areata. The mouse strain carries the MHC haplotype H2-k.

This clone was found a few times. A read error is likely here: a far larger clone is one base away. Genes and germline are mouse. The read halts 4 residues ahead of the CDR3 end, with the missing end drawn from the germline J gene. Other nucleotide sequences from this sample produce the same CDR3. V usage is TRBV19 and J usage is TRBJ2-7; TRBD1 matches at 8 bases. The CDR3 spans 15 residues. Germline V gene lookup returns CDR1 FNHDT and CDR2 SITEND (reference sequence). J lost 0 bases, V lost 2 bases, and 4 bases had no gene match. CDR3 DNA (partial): TGTGCCAGCAGTATCGGGACAGGTGGCTCCTAT. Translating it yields CASSIGTGGSY. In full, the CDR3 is CASSIGTGGSYEQYF.

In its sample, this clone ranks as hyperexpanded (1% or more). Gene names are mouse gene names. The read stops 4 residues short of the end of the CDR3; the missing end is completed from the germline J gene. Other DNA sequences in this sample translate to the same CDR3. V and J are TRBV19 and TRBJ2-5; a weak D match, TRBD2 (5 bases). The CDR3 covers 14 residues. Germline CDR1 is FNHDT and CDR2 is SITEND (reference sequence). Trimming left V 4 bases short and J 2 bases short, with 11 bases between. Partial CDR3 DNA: TGTGCCAGCAGTCCTACTGGTGGCCAAGAC. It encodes CASSPTGGQD. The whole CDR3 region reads CASSPTGGQDTQYF.

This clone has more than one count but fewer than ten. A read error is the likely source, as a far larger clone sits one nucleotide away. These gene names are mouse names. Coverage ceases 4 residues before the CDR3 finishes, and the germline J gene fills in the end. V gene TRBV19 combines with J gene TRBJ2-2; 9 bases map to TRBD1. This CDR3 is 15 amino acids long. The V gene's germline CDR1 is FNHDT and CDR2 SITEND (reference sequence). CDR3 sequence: CASSRDRARGGQLYF. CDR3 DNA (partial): TGTGCCAGCAGCCGGGACAGGGCAAGGGGCGGG.

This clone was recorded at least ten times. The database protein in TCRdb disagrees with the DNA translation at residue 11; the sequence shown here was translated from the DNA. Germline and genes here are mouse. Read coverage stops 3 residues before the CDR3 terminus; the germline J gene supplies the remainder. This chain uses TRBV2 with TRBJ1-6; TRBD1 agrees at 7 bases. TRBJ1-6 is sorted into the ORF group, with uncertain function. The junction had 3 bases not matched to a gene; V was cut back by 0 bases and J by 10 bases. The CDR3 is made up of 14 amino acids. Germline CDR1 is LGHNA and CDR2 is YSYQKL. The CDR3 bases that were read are TGTGCCAGCAGCCAAGATCACAGGGGATCGCCC. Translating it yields CASSQDHRGSP. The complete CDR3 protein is CASSQDHRGSPLYF.

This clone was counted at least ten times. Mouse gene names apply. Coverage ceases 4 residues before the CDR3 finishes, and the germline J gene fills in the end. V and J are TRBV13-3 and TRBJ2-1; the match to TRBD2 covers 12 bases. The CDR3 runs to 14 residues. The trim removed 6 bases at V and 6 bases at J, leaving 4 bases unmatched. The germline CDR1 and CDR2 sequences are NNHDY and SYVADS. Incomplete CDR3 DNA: TGTGCCAGCAAGGGACTGGGGGGTCTTGCT. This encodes CASKGLGGLA. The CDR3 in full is CASKGLGGLAEQFF.

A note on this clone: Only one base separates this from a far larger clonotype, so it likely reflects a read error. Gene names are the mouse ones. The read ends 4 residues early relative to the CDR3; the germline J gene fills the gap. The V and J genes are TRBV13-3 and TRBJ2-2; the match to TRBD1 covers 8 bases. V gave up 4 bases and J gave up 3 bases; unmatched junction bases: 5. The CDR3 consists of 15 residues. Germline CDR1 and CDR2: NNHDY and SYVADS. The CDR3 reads CASSPRGLDTGQLYF. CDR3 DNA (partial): TGTGCCAGCAGTCCCAGGGGGCTAGACACCGGG.

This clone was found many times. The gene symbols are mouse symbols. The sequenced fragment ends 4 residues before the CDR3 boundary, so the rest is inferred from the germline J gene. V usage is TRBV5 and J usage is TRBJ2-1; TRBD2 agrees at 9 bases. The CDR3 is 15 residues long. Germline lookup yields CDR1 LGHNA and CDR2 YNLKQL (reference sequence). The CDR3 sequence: CASSHRGGAGAEQFF. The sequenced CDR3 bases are TGTGCCAGCAGCCATCGTGGGGGGGCGGGGGCT.

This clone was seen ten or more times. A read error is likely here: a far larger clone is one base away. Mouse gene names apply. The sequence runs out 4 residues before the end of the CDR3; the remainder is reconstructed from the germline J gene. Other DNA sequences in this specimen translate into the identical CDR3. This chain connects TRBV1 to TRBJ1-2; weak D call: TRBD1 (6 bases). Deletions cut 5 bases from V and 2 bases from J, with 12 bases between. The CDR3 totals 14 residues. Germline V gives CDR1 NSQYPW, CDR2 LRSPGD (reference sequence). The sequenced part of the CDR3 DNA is TGCACCTGCAGTCTGGACAGCGGTAACTCC. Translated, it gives CTCSLDSGNS. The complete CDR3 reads CTCSLDSGNSDYTF.

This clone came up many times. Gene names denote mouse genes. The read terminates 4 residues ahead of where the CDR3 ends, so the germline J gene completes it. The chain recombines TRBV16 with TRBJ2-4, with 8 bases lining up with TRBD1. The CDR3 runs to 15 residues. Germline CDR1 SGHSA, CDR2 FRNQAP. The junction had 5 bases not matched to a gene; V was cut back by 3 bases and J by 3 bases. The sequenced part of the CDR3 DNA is TGTGCAAGCAGCTTTCCCCGACAGGGGCAAAAC. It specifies CASSFPRQGQN. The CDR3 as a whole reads CASSFPRQGQNTLYF.

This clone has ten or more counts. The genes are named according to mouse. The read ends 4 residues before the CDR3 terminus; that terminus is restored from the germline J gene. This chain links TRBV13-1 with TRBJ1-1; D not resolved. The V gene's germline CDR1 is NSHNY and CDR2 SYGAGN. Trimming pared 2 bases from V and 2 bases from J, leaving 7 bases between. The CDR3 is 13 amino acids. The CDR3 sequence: CASSESSNTEVFF. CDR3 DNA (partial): TGTGCCAGCAGTGAATCCAGTAACACA.

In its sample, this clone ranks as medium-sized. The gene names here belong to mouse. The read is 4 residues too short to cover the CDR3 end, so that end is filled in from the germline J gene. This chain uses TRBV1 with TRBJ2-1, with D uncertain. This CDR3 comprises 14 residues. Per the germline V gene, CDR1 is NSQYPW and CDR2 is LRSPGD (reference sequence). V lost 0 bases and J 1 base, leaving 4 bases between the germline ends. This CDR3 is CTCSADWNYAEQFF. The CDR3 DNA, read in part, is TGCACCTGCAGTGCAGACTGGAACTATGCT.